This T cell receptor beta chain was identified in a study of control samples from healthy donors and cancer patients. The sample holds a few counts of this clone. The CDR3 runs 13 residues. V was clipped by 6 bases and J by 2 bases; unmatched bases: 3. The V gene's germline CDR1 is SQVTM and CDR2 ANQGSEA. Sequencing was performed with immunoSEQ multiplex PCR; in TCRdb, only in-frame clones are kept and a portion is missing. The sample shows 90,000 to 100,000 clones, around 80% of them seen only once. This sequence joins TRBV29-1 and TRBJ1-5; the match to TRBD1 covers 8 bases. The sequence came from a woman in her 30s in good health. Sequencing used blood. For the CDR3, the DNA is TGCAGCGTCGGACAGGGAGGCAATCAGCCCCAGCATTTT. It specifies CSVGQGGNQPQHF.